The clone carrying this TCR beta chain is classed as medium-sized. As yet, its antigen is unknown. The data were taken from a study of spatial heterogeneity in lung cancer. Study-level points and caveats: Expanded alpha and beta TCR counts within tumors tracked tumor mutation counts. Ubiquitous and regional expanded TCR counts correlated with ubiquitous and regional nonsynonymous mutations, respectively.

Every molecule of TCR cDNA had its own unique molecular identifier. MiXCR, applied by TCRdb to the 5' RACE reads, yields one record per CDR3 protein. The table lists around 5,000 distinct CDR3 sequences, 16% of them singletons. As for time point: sample taken at primary tumor resection. CDR3 size: 15 residues. Trimming cost V 5 bases and J 4 bases; bases outside gene matches: 7. The germline V gene encodes CDR1 PRHDT and CDR2 FYEKMQ (reference sequence). This sequence joins TRBV13 and TRBJ2-2; the match to TRBD1 covers 7 bases. Specimen: lung tumor tissue, collected at surgery. The source of this sequence is a male donor with early-stage non-small cell lung cancer. The CDR3 DNA is TGTGCCAGCAGCGCCCGGGACAGATCCACCGGGGAGCTGTTTTTT. This encodes CASSARDRSTGELFF.